This T cell receptor (beta chain) was sequenced during a study of blood T cell repertoires in COVID-19. Study-wide background: Researchers got acute and convalescent COVID-19 samples from the United States, Italy and Spain. Sample material is recorded as cDNA or gDNA derived from T cells, B-cell-depleted T cells, or PBMCs.

Seattle's enrolled individuals joined amid active infection and were then monitored longitudinally. Original handling: Amplifying reference gene primers gave estimates of nucleated cell counts. The table came from immunoSEQ multiplex PCR; TCRdb's copy has only in-frame clones and leaves some out. That table supplies the V and J calls and clone size; D and trimming were determined from the DNA. The sample includes tens of thousands of clones, 88% seen only once; the top ten take roughly 7.9%. In its sample, this clone was seen once. Sequencing input: peripheral blood. The receptor was derived from a man aged 55-75 years with COVID-19, enrolled during active disease.

The CDR3 nucleotides are TGTGCCAGCTCACCAGGCCCGGGCTACGAGCAGTACTTC. Translating it yields CASSPGPGYEQYF. The chain links TRBV18 to TRBJ2-7; no clear D gene. Deletions cut 2 bases from V and 3 bases from J, with 8 bases between. Germline CDR1 is KGHSH and CDR2 is LQKENI. The CDR3 runs to 13 residues.